Here is one T cell receptor (beta chain) with its context. These data originate in a study of blood T cell repertoires in COVID-19. Measured with immunoSEQ multiplex PCR; TCRdb has only the in-frame clones, and not every one. The sample records roughly 300,000 clones, approximately 90% being singletons. This sequence was found in a man between 25 and 39 years old who had recovered from COVID-19. Sequenced sample: PBMCs or T cells enriched from blood (not recorded which).

The CDR3 DNA reads TGTGCCAGCAGAAAACAGGGTCAAGAGACCCAGTACTTC. Its translation: CASRKQGQETQYF. V and J are TRBV28 and TRBJ2-5; weak D call: TRBD1 (6 bases). This CDR3 contains 13 residues. The germline gives CDR1 MDHEN, CDR2 SYDVKM. Between the trimmed V and J ends, which lost 6 bases and 2 bases, there was a span of 10 bases.